This TCR beta chain emerged from a study of lymphopenia after photon versus proton radiotherapy. Germline V gives CDR1 MNHNY, CDR2 SVGAGI (reference sequence). With 1 base removed from V and 6 bases from J, the gap between germline ends came to 8 bases. The CDR3 runs 13 residues. Measured with immunoSEQ multiplex PCR; TCRdb has only the in-frame clones, and not every one. The repertoire consists of 39,000 or so clones, with about 90% occurring once and the leading ten covering 15%. The origin of this receptor is a man in his sixties with cholangiocarcinoma. This sequence joins TRBV6-6 and TRBJ2-3; maybe TRBD1 (5 bases). Specimen: peripheral blood, collected from a patient treated with photon-based radiotherapy. CDR3 nucleotide sequence: TGTGCCAGCAGTTACTACAGGTGGGATACGCAGTATTTT. Encoded protein: CASSYYRWDTQYF.